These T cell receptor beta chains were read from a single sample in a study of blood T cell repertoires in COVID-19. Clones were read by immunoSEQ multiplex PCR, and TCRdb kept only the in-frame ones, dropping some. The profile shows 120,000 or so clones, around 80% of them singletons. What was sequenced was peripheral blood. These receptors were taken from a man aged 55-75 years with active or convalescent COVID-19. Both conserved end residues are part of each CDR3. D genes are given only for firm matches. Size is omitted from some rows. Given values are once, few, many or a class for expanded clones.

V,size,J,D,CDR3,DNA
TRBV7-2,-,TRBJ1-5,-,CASSHDRASNQPQHF,TGTGCCAGCAGTCATGACAGAGCCAGCAATCAGCCCCAGCATTTT
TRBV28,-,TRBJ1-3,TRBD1,CASSTLTGAGHTIYF,TGTGCCAGCAGTACCCTGACAGGGGCTGGTCACACCATATATTTT
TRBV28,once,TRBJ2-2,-,CASFRGGNTGELFF,TGTGCCAGCTTCCGAGGGGGGAACACCGGGGAGCTGTTTTTT
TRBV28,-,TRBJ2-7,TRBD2,CASETSALYEQYF,TGTGCCAGCGAGACTAGCGCGCTCTACGAGCAGTACTTC
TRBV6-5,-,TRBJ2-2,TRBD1,CASRRDRENTGELFF,TGTGCCAGCAGGAGGGACAGGGAGAACACCGGGGAGCTGTTTTTT
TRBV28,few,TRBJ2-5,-,CASSSSGEETQYF,TGTGCCAGCAGTTCTTCAGGGGAGGAGACCCAGTACTTC
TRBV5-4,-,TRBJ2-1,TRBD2,CASSPGTSENFNEQFF,TGTGCCAGCAGCCCCGGGACTAGCGAAAATTTCAATGAGCAGTTCTTC
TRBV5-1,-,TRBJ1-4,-,CASSTLGGSNEKLFF,TGCGCCAGCAGCACCCTGGGGGGGTCTAATGAAAAACTGTTTTTT
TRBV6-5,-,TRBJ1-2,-,CASPDGDYGYTF,TGTGCCAGTCCGGACGGGGACTATGGCTACACCTTC
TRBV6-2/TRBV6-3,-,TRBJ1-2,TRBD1,CASSSPDRVREYTF,TGTGCCAGCAGTTCCCCCGACAGGGTTCGGGAGTACACCTTC
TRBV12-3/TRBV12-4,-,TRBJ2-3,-,CASKGAGDTQYF,TGTGCCAGCAAAGGGGCGGGGGATACGCAGTATTTT
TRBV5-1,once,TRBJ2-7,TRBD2,CASSFGLALDEQYF,TGCGCCAGCAGTTTCGGACTAGCGCTCGACGAGCAGTACTTC
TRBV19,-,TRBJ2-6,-,CASSDNSGANVLTF,TGTGCCAGTAGTGACAACTCTGGGGCCAACGTCCTGACTTTC
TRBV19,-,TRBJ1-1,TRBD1,CASRPGTGNTEAFF,TGTGCCAGTAGGCCCGGGACAGGGAACACTGAAGCTTTCTTT
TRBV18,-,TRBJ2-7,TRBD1,CASRERTGSYEQYF,TGTGCCAGCCGCGAAAGGACAGGGTCCTACGAGCAGTACTTC
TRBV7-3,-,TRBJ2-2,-,CASSSINTGELFF,TGTGCCAGCAGCTCAATTAACACCGGGGAGCTGTTTTTT
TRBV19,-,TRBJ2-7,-,CASRTLSQPHEQYF,TGTGCCAGTAGGACTCTCTCTCAGCCCCACGAGCAGTACTTC
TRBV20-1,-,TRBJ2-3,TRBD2,CSASIREGRGDTQYF,TGCAGTGCTAGTATACGGGAGGGCCGGGGAGATACGCAGTATTTT
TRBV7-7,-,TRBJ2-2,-,CASSRSRTGELFF,TGTGCCAGCAGCCGTTCGAGGACCGGGGAGCTGTTTTTT
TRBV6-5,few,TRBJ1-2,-,CASSSGELVYGYTF,TGTGCCAGCAGTTCAGGGGAATTGGTCTATGGCTACACCTTC
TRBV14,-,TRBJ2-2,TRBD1,CASSPRQGGELFF,TGTGCCAGCAGCCCCCGACAGGGCGGGGAGCTGTTTTTT
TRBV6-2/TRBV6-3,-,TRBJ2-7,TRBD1,CASSPPGQTTYEQYF,TGTGCCAGCAGTCCACCGGGACAGACCACCTACGAGCAGTACTTC
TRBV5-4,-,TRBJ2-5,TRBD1,CASSLEGAWETQYF,TGTGCCAGCAGCTTGGAGGGGGCCTGGGAGACCCAGTACTTC
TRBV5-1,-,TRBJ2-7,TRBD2,CASSFFGGNSYEQYF,TGCGCCAGCAGCTTTTTCGGGGGGAACTCCTACGAGCAGTACTTC
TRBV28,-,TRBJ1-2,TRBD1,CASSLAGTGGASGGYTF,TGTGCCAGCAGTTTAGCCGGGACAGGGGGCGCATCTGGTGGCTACACCTTC
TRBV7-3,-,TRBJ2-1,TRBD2,CASSPLSGLGYNEQFF,TGTGCCAGCAGCCCACTATCGGGACTAGGATACAATGAGCAGTTCTTC
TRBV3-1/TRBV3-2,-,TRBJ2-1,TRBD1,CASSQVGTGVNEQFF,TGTGCCAGCAGCCAAGTGGGGACAGGGGTCAATGAGCAGTTCTTC
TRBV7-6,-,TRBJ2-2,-,CASSFRVGQGPSNTGELFF,TGTGCCAGCAGCTTTCGTGTCGGCCAGGGGCCTTCGAACACCGGGGAGCTGTTTTTT
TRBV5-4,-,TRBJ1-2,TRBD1,CASSLPQGANYGYTF,TGTGCCAGCAGCTTGCCGCAGGGGGCGAACTATGGCTACACCTTC
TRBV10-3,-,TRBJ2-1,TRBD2,CAISAREGGNEQFF,TGTGCCATCAGTGCCCGGGAGGGGGGGAATGAGCAGTTCTTC
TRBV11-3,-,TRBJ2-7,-,CASSLMAGAEQYF,TGTGCCAGCAGCTTAATGGCAGGTGCCGAGCAGTACTTC
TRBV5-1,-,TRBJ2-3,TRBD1,CASSFGGQPTDTQYF,TGCGCCAGCAGCTTTGGGGGACAGCCCACAGATACGCAGTATTTT
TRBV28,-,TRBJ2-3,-,CASSSLTGVTDTQYF,TGTGCCAGCAGTTCCCTGACAGGAGTCACAGATACGCAGTATTTT
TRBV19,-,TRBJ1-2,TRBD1,CASSPVPGQNGYTF,TGTGCCAGTAGCCCCGTACCGGGACAGAATGGCTACACCTTC
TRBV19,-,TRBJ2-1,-,CASSFQGNEQFF,TGTGCCAGTAGTTTCCAGGGCAATGAGCAGTTCTTC
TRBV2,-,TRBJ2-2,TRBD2,CASSELPAGVNGELFF,TGTGCCAGCAGTGAACTTCCAGCGGGAGTAAACGGGGAGCTGTTTTTT
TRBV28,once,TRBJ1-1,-,CASNDRFEAFF,TGTGCCAGCAACGACAGGTTTGAAGCTTTCTTT